The T cell receptor beta chain under discussion was sequenced for a study of blood T cell repertoires in COVID-19. Whole-study context: The study drew acute and convalescent COVID-19 samples from the United States, Italy and Spain. Sample material is recorded as cDNA or gDNA derived from T cells, B-cell-depleted T cells, or PBMCs.

Germline V lookup: CDR1 SEHNR, CDR2 FQNEAQ (reference sequence). V lost 5 bases and J lost 4; bases outside the gene matches: 10. The CDR3 is made up of 15 amino acids. As handled by the study authors: Amplification with reference gene primers provided the estimates of nucleated cell counts. The method was immunoSEQ multiplex PCR; TCRdb's version includes in-frame clones alone and lacks a portion of them. The V and J calls and clone size are taken from that table; D and trimming were inferred from the DNA. The sample yields about 400,000 clones, around 92% seen once. The rearrangement uses TRBV7-9 and TRBJ1-1, with TRBD1 identical over 7 bases. The sequence derives from a man in his forties with acute or convalescent COVID-19. The sample taken for sequencing was peripheral blood. Here the CDR3 DNA reads TGTGCCAGCAGCAGCCGAGGGGGCGCCGGCACTGAAGCTTTCTTT. Its translation: CASSSRGGAGTEAFF.